This is a list of T cell receptor beta chains from one sample in a study of T cell responses to AZD1222 COVID-19 vaccine. Here immunoSEQ multiplex PCR was the method, and the copy in TCRdb shows in-frame clones only, minus some. The sample holds 65,000 to 70,000 clones, 80% seen once. Here the sequenced sample was peripheral blood, taken on day 0 of AZD1222 vaccination. Receptors were obtained from an adult in good health. Both conserved end residues are part of each CDR3. The D gene is left open where the match is weak. Some rows mark clone size as missing; the rest say once, few, many or name a class of expanded clone.

clone_size: .; j_call: TRBJ2-5; d_call: .; v_call: TRBV7-8; cdr3_aa: CASSLGRLGAGEETQYF; cdr3_nt: TGTGCCAGCAGCTTGGGTCGGTTGGGCGCCGGGGAAGAGACCCAGTACTTC
clone_size: .; j_call: TRBJ2-7; d_call: .; v_call: TRBV7-8; cdr3_aa: CASTSLDRPYEQYF; cdr3_nt: TGTGCCAGCACCTCGCTAGACAGACCCTACGAGCAGTACTTC
clone_size: few; j_call: TRBJ2-2; d_call: TRBD2; v_call: TRBV6-1; cdr3_aa: CASSEALGGGGELFF; cdr3_nt: TGTGCCAGCAGTGAAGCCCTCGGGGGGGGCGGGGAGCTGTTTTTT
clone_size: .; j_call: TRBJ1-2; d_call: .; v_call: TRBV5-6; cdr3_aa: CASSLRLYGGAYGYTF; cdr3_nt: TGTGCCAGCAGCTTGAGGTTATATGGGGGCGCATATGGCTACACCTTC
clone_size: .; j_call: TRBJ1-6; d_call: TRBD1; v_call: TRBV28; cdr3_aa: CASNVGGGGSPLHF; cdr3_nt: TGTGCCAGCAACGTGGGAGGGGGCGGTTCACCCCTCCACTTT
clone_size: .; j_call: TRBJ2-5; d_call: .; v_call: TRBV21-1; cdr3_aa: CASSKVGTGGAETQYF; cdr3_nt: TGTGCCAGCAGCAAAGTAGGAACAGGGGGCGCGGAGACCCAGTACTTC
clone_size: .; j_call: TRBJ2-7; d_call: .; v_call: TRBV21-1; cdr3_aa: CASSTTNEPGLAGHEQYF; cdr3_nt: TGTGCCAGCAGCACTACAAACGAACCGGGACTAGCAGGCCACGAGCAGTACTTC
clone_size: .; j_call: TRBJ2-1; d_call: .; v_call: TRBV29-1; cdr3_aa: CSGGGSEQFF; cdr3_nt: TGCAGCGGTGGGGGTAGTGAGCAGTTCTTC
clone_size: .; j_call: TRBJ1-2; d_call: .; v_call: TRBV27; cdr3_aa: CASRSRRGYGYTF; cdr3_nt: TGTGCCAGCAGGTCGCGAAGGGGCTATGGCTACACCTTC
clone_size: once; j_call: TRBJ2-3; d_call: TRBD2; v_call: TRBV6-2/TRBV6-3; cdr3_aa: CASSRSSKHLGLAGDTDTQYF; cdr3_nt: TGTGCCAGCAGTAGAAGCTCCAAGCACCTGGGCTTAGCGGGGGACACAGATACGCAGTATTTT
clone_size: few; j_call: TRBJ1-6; d_call: TRBD1; v_call: TRBV19; cdr3_aa: CASSTWTGGYNSPLHF; cdr3_nt: TGTGCCAGTAGTACCTGGACAGGGGGCTATAATTCACCCCTCCACTTT
clone_size: .; j_call: TRBJ1-4; d_call: TRBD1; v_call: TRBV6-2/TRBV6-3; cdr3_aa: CASSDRGEKLFF; cdr3_nt: TGTGCCAGCAGCGACAGGGGTGAAAAACTGTTTTTT
clone_size: .; j_call: TRBJ2-3; d_call: .; v_call: TRBV5-1; cdr3_aa: CASSHRETQDTQYF; cdr3_nt: TGCGCCAGCAGCCACCGGGAAACCCAAGATACGCAGTATTTT
clone_size: .; j_call: TRBJ2-1; d_call: .; v_call: TRBV5-1; cdr3_aa: CASSSGQTYNEQFF; cdr3_nt: TGCGCCAGCAGCAGTGGACAGACGTACAATGAGCAGTTCTTC
clone_size: .; j_call: TRBJ2-3; d_call: .; v_call: TRBV6-5; cdr3_aa: CASLDLGRTDTQYF; cdr3_nt: TGTGCCAGCTTAGATTTGGGCAGGACAGATACGCAGTATTTT
clone_size: .; j_call: TRBJ2-1; d_call: TRBD2; v_call: TRBV3-1/TRBV3-2; cdr3_aa: CASSQGTSDEQFF; cdr3_nt: TGTGCCAGCAGCCAAGGGACTAGTGATGAGCAGTTCTTC
clone_size: .; j_call: TRBJ1-1; d_call: .; v_call: TRBV18; cdr3_aa: CASSPTSGDTEAFF; cdr3_nt: TGTGCCAGCTCACCTACCTCAGGTGACACTGAAGCTTTCTTT
clone_size: .; j_call: TRBJ1-2; d_call: .; v_call: TRBV5-6; cdr3_aa: CAGSRTSTHVLSYGYTF; cdr3_nt: TGTGCCGGCTCCAGGACAAGCACTCATGTCCTCTCGTATGGCTACACCTTC
clone_size: .; j_call: TRBJ2-5; d_call: TRBD2; v_call: TRBV6-6; cdr3_aa: CASSFAAGGHKETQYF; cdr3_nt: TGTGCCAGCAGTTTCGCAGCGGGGGGCCATAAAGAGACCCAGTACTTC
clone_size: .; j_call: TRBJ2-3; d_call: .; v_call: TRBV19; cdr3_aa: CASSGTGHPSTDTQYF; cdr3_nt: TGTGCCAGTAGTGGCACGGGACACCCTAGCACAGATACGCAGTATTTT
clone_size: .; j_call: TRBJ1-1; d_call: .; v_call: TRBV28; cdr3_aa: CASSPTPTGNTEAFF; cdr3_nt: TGTGCCAGCAGTCCTACCCCGACGGGGAACACTGAAGCTTTCTTT
clone_size: once; j_call: TRBJ1-1; d_call: TRBD1; v_call: TRBV19; cdr3_aa: CASSAYRGRNTEAFF; cdr3_nt: TGTGCCAGTAGTGCGTACAGGGGGAGGAATACTGAAGCTTTCTTT
clone_size: .; j_call: TRBJ2-3; d_call: .; v_call: TRBV12-5; cdr3_aa: CASGLSGTDTQYF; cdr3_nt: TGTGCTAGTGGTTTATCGGGGACAGATACGCAGTATTTT
clone_size: once; j_call: TRBJ1-2; d_call: .; v_call: TRBV10-1; cdr3_aa: CASSVGHRYGYTF; cdr3_nt: TGCGCCAGCAGTGTTGGCCACCGCTATGGCTACACCTTC
clone_size: .; j_call: TRBJ2-3; d_call: .; v_call: TRBV6-5; cdr3_aa: CASSQKVDTQYF; cdr3_nt: TGTGCCAGCAGCCAAAAGGTAGATACGCAGTATTTT
clone_size: .; j_call: TRBJ2-7; d_call: TRBD1; v_call: TRBV10-2; cdr3_aa: CASRQTGSPYEQYF; cdr3_nt: TGCGCCAGCAGACAGACAGGGTCCCCCTACGAGCAGTACTTC
clone_size: .; j_call: TRBJ1-1; d_call: TRBD1; v_call: TRBV7-6; cdr3_aa: CASSPYLLGQIPTEAFF; cdr3_nt: TGTGCCAGCAGCCCCTATTTATTGGGACAGATTCCCACTGAAGCTTTCTTT
clone_size: few; j_call: TRBJ1-6; d_call: .; v_call: TRBV18; cdr3_aa: CASSPGPFNSPLHF; cdr3_nt: TGTGCCAGCTCACCCGGGCCATTTAATTCACCCCTCCACTTT
clone_size: .; j_call: TRBJ2-7; d_call: .; v_call: TRBV9; cdr3_aa: CASSVGDPWTYEQYF; cdr3_nt: TGTGCCAGCAGCGTAGGGGACCCGTGGACCTACGAGCAGTACTTC
clone_size: .; j_call: TRBJ2-1; d_call: TRBD1; v_call: TRBV6-5; cdr3_aa: CASNGGQGYNEQFF; cdr3_nt: TGTGCCAGCAACGGGGGACAGGGCTACAATGAGCAGTTCTTC
clone_size: .; j_call: TRBJ2-1; d_call: TRBD2; v_call: TRBV3-1/TRBV3-2; cdr3_aa: CASSQPAGNEQFF; cdr3_nt: TGTGCCAGCAGCCAGCCAGCGGGGAATGAGCAGTTCTTC
clone_size: .; j_call: TRBJ1-1; d_call: TRBD1; v_call: TRBV28; cdr3_aa: CASRSRGLTEAFF; cdr3_nt: TGTGCCAGCAGGAGCAGGGGGCTTACTGAAGCTTTCTTT
clone_size: .; j_call: TRBJ2-7; d_call: .; v_call: TRBV25-1; cdr3_aa: CASSGTDDYEQYF; cdr3_nt: TGTGCCAGCAGTGGGACTGATGACTACGAGCAGTACTTC
clone_size: .; j_call: TRBJ1-3; d_call: TRBD1; v_call: TRBV28; cdr3_aa: CASSLTGGSGNTIYF; cdr3_nt: TGTGCCAGCAGTTTAACAGGGGGCTCTGGAAACACCATATATTTT
clone_size: .; j_call: TRBJ1-6; d_call: .; v_call: TRBV19; cdr3_aa: CASSETNSPLHF; cdr3_nt: TGTGCCAGTTCTGAGACTAATTCACCCCTCCACTTT
clone_size: .; j_call: TRBJ1-6; d_call: .; v_call: TRBV30; cdr3_aa: CAWTGKTNSPLHF; cdr3_nt: TGTGCCTGGACCGGCAAAACTAATTCACCCCTCCACTTT
clone_size: .; j_call: TRBJ1-6; d_call: .; v_call: TRBV6-5; cdr3_aa: CANPPRGGNSPLHF; cdr3_nt: TGTGCCAACCCACCCAGGGGAGGCAATTCACCCCTCCACTTT
clone_size: .; j_call: TRBJ1-5; d_call: .; v_call: TRBV6-5; cdr3_aa: CASTPGQGFNQPQHF; cdr3_nt: TGTGCCAGCACCCCGGGCCAGGGCTTCAATCAGCCCCAGCATTTT
clone_size: .; j_call: TRBJ2-7; d_call: .; v_call: TRBV7-8; cdr3_aa: CASSPGGLAYEQYF; cdr3_nt: TGTGCCAGCAGCCCAGGGGGACTAGCCTACGAGCAGTACTTC
clone_size: .; j_call: TRBJ1-5; d_call: .; v_call: TRBV7-9; cdr3_aa: CASSHTDSLPNQPQHF; cdr3_nt: TGTGCCAGCAGCCATACCGACAGTTTACCCAATCAGCCCCAGCATTTT
clone_size: .; j_call: TRBJ1-5; d_call: .; v_call: TRBV6-2/TRBV6-3; cdr3_aa: CASSPSNQPQHF; cdr3_nt: TGTGCCAGCAGCCCCAGTAATCAGCCCCAGCATTTT
clone_size: .; j_call: TRBJ1-3; d_call: .; v_call: TRBV5-1; cdr3_aa: CASSDGRGYSGNTIYF; cdr3_nt: TGCGCCAGCAGCGATGGGAGGGGGTACTCTGGAAACACCATATATTTT
clone_size: .; j_call: TRBJ1-2; d_call: TRBD1; v_call: TRBV5-4; cdr3_aa: CASSWDREHGYTF; cdr3_nt: TGTGCCAGCAGCTGGGACAGGGAACATGGCTACACCTTC
clone_size: .; j_call: TRBJ1-1; d_call: TRBD1; v_call: TRBV5-4; cdr3_aa: CASSLGQGRTEAFF; cdr3_nt: TGTGCCAGCAGCTTGGGACAGGGTCGCACTGAAGCTTTCTTT
clone_size: few; j_call: TRBJ2-5; d_call: TRBD2; v_call: TRBV11-3; cdr3_aa: CASSFSGLAGGETQYF; cdr3_nt: TGTGCCAGCAGCTTTAGCGGACTAGCGGGAGGAGAGACCCAGTACTTC
clone_size: .; j_call: TRBJ2-3; d_call: TRBD2; v_call: TRBV2; cdr3_aa: CASSFSGGGTDTQYF; cdr3_nt: TGTGCCAGCAGTTTTAGCGGGGGGGGCACAGATACGCAGTATTTT
clone_size: .; j_call: TRBJ1-1; d_call: .; v_call: TRBV19; cdr3_aa: CASNEGTAEAFF; cdr3_nt: TGTGCCAGTAATGAGGGGACCGCTGAAGCTTTCTTT
clone_size: .; j_call: TRBJ2-4; d_call: .; v_call: TRBV7-9; cdr3_aa: CASSPDTGTKNIQYF; cdr3_nt: TGTGCCAGCAGCCCGGATACAGGGACCAAAAACATTCAGTACTTC
clone_size: .; j_call: TRBJ2-3; d_call: TRBD2; v_call: TRBV7-3; cdr3_aa: CASSVTSGGRADTQYF; cdr3_nt: TGTGCCAGCAGCGTGACTAGCGGGGGGAGAGCAGATACGCAGTATTTT
clone_size: .; j_call: TRBJ2-5; d_call: .; v_call: TRBV10-3; cdr3_aa: CAISGNIQAQETQYF; cdr3_nt: TGTGCCATCAGTGGAAACATCCAGGCCCAAGAGACCCAGTACTTC
clone_size: .; j_call: TRBJ1-5; d_call: .; v_call: TRBV5-3; cdr3_aa: CARSRRLGGNQPQHF; cdr3_nt: TGTGCCAGAAGCCGCAGGTTGGGGGGCAATCAGCCCCAGCATTTT
clone_size: .; j_call: TRBJ2-1; d_call: .; v_call: TRBV7-8; cdr3_aa: CASSETGPPYNEQFF; cdr3_nt: TGTGCCAGCAGCGAAACAGGGCCCCCCTACAATGAGCAGTTCTTC
clone_size: .; j_call: TRBJ1-6; d_call: .; v_call: TRBV19; cdr3_aa: CASSTGTSGSPLHF; cdr3_nt: TGTGCCAGTAGTACCGGGACCTCGGGATCACCCCTCCACTTT